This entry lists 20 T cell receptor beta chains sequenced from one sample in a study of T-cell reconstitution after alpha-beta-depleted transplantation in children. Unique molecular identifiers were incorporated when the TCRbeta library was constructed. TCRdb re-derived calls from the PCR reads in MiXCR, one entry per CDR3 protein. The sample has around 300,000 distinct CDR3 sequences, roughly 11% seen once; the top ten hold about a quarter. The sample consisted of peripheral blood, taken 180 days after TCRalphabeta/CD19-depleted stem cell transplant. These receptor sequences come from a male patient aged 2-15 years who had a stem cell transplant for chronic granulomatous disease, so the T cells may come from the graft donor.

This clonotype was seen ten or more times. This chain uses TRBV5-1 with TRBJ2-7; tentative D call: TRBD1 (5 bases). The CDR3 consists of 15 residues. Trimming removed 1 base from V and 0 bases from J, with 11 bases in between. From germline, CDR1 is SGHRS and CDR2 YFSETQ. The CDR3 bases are TGCGCCAGCAGCTTGATTAGGGGCAACTCCTACGAGCAGTACTTC. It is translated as CASSLIRGNSYEQYF.

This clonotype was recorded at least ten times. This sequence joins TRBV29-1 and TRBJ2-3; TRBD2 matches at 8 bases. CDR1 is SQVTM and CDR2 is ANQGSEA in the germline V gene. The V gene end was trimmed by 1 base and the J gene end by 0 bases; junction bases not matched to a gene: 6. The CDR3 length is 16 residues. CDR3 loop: CSVEGLAGQSTDTQYF. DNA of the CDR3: TGCAGCGTTGAAGGCCTAGCGGGCCAAAGCACAGATACGCAGTATTTT.

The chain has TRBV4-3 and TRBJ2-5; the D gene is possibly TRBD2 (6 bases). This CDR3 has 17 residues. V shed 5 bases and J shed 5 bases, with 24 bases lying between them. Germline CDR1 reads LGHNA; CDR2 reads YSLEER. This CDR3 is CASSSQISGTVLETQYF. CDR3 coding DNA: TGCGCCAGCAGCTCGCAGATCTCCGGGACTGTTCTCGAGACCCAGTACTTC.

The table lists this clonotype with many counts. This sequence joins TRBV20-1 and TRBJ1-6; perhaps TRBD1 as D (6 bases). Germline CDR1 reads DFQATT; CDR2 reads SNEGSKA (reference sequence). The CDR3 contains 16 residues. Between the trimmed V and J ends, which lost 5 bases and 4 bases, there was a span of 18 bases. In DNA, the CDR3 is TGCAGTGCTCCCCAGAAACAGGGAGCTTATAATTCACCCCTCCACTTT. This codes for CSAPQKQGAYNSPLHF.

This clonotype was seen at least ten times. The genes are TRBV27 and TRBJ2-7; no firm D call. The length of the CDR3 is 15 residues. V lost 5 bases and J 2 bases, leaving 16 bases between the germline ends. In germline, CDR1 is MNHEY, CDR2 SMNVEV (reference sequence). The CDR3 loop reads CASSDLMTKTYEQYF. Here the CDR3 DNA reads TGTGCCAGCAGTGACCTCATGACAAAAACCTACGAGCAGTACTTC.

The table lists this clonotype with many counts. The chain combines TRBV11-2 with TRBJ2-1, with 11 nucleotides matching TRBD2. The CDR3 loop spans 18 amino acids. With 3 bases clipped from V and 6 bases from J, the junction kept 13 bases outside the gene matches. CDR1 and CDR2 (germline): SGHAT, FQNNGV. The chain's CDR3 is CASSLRVAGGPIGNEQFF. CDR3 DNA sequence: TGTGCCAGCAGCTTGAGGGTAGCGGGAGGGCCGATCGGCAATGAGCAGTTCTTC.

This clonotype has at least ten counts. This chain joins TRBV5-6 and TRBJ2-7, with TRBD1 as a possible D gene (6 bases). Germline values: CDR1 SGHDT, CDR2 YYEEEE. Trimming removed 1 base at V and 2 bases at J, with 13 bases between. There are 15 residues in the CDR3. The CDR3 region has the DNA TGTGCCAGCAGCTTGTTAGGGGACATTCCCTACGAGCAGTACTTC. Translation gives CASSLLGDIPYEQYF.

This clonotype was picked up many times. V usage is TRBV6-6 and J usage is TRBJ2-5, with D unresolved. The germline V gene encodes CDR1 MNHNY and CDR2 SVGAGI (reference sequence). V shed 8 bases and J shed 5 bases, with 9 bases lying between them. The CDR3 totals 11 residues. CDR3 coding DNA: TGTGCCAGCTCGACAAGGGAGACCCAGTACTTC. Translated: CASSTRETQYF.

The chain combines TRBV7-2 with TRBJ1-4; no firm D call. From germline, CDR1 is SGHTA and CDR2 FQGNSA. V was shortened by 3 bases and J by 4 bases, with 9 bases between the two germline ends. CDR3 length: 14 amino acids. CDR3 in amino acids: CASSFDAYNEKLFF. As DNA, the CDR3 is TGTGCCAGCAGCTTTGACGCTTATAATGAAAAACTGTTTTTT. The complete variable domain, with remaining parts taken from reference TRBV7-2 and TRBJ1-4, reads GAGVSQSPSNKVTEKGKDVELRCDPISGHTALYWYRQSLGQGLEFLIYFQGNSAPDKSGLPSDRFSAERTGGSVSTLTIQRTQQEDSAVYLCASSFDAYNEKLFFGSGTQLSVL.

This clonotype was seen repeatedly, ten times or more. The DNA for the CDR3 is TGTGCCAGCAGCTTAACCGTATTCCAAGAGACCCAGTACTTC. It is translated as CASSLTVFQETQYF. The V gene is TRBV7-2, the J gene TRBJ2-5; no definite D call. V lost 2 bases and J lost 1, with 8 bases in between. The CDR3 is 14 amino acids. Germline values: CDR1 SGHTA, CDR2 FQGNSA. Supplemented by reference TRBV7-2 and TRBJ2-5, the full variable domain reads GAGVSQSPSNKVTEKGKDVELRCDPISGHTALYWYRQSLGQGLEFLIYFQGNSAPDKSGLPSDRFSAERTGGSVSTLTIQRTQQEDSAVYLCASSLTVFQETQYFGPGTRLLVL.

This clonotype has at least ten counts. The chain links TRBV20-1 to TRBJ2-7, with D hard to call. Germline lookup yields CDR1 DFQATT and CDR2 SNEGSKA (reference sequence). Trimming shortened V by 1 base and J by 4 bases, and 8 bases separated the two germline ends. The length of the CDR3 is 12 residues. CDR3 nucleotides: TGCAGTGCTAGAGGATTACAGTACGAGCAGTACTTC. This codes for CSARGLQYEQYF.

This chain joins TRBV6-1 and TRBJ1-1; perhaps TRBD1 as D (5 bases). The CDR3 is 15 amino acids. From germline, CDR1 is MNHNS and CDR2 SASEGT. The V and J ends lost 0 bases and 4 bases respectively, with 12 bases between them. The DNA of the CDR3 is TGTGCCAGCAGTGAAGCGTCGGGGGAGGGCACTGAAGCTTTCTTT. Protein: CASSEASGEGTEAFF.

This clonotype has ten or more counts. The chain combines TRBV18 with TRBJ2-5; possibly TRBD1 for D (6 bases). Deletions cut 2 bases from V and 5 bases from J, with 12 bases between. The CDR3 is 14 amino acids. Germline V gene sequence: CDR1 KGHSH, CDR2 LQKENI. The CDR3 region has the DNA TGTGCCAGCTCACCATCCAGGGGCGGGGAGACCCAGTACTTC. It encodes CASSPSRGGETQYF. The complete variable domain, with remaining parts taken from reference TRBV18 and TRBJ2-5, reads NAGVMQNPRHLVRRRGQEARLRCSPMKGHSHVYWYRQLPEEGLKFMVYLQKENIIDESGMPKERFSAEFPKEGPSILRIQQVVRGDSAAYFCASSPSRGGETQYFGPGTRLLVL.

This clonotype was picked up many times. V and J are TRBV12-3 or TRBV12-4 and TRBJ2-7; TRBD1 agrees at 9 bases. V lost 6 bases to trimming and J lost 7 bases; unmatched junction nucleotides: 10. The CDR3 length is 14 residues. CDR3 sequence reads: CASSGTGSGYEQYF. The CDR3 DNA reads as TGTGCCAGCAGCGGGACAGGGAGCGGGTATGAGCAGTACTTC.

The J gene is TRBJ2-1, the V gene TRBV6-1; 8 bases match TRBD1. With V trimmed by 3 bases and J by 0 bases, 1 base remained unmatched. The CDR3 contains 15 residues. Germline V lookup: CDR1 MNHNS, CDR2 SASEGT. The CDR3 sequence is CASSDTGGSYNEQFF. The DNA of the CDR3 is TGTGCCAGCAGTGACACAGGGGGCTCCTACAATGAGCAGTTCTTC.

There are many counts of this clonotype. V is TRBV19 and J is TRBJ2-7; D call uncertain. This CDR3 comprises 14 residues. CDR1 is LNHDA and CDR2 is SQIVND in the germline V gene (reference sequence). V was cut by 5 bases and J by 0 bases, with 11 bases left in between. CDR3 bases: TGTGCCAGTAGTTACAGAATTTACTCCTACGAGCAGTACTTC. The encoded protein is CASSYRIYSYEQYF. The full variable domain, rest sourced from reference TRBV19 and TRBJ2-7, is DGGITQSPKYLFRKEGQNVTLSCEQNLNHDAMYWYRQDPGQGLRLIYYSQIVNDFQKGDIAEGYSVSREKKESFPLTVTSAQKNPTAFYLCASSYRIYSYEQYFGPGTRLTVT.

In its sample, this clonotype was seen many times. The CDR3 coding sequence is TGTGCCAGCAGCTCGGAACTGACAGGAGATGCTAATTCACCCCTCCACTTT. Residues: CASSSELTGDANSPLHF. The rearrangement uses TRBV5-4 and TRBJ1-6; weak D call: TRBD1 (6 bases). V lost 3 bases and J 6 bases, leaving 19 bases between the germline ends. The CDR3 length is 17 residues. CDR1 is SGHNT and CDR2 is YYREEE in the germline V gene (reference sequence).

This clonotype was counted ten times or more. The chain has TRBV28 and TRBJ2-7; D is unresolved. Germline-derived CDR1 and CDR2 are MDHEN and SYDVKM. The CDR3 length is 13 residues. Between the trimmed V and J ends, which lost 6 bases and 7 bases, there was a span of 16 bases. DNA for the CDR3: TGTGCCAGCAGCATCGCGAGTCCTTGGGAGCAGTACTTC. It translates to CASSIASPWEQYF.

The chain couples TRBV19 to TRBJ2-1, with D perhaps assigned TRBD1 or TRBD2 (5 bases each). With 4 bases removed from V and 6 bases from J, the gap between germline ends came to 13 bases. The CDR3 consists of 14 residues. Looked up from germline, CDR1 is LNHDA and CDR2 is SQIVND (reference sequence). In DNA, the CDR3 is TGTGCCAGTAGTACCCGGGACCCGACCAATGAGCAGTTCTTC. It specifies CASSTRDPTNEQFF. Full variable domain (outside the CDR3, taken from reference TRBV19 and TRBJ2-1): DGGITQSPKYLFRKEGQNVTLSCEQNLNHDAMYWYRQDPGQGLRLIYYSQIVNDFQKGDIAEGYSVSREKKESFPLTVTSAQKNPTAFYLCASSTRDPTNEQFFGPGTRLTVL.

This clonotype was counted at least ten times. The CDR3 spells CASSPRTSGRSAYEQYF. For the CDR3, the DNA is TGTGCCAGCAGCCCCCGGACTAGCGGGAGGTCCGCCTACGAGCAGTACTTC. The V call is TRBV7-2, the J call TRBJ2-7, with 14 bases matching TRBD2. From germline, CDR1 is SGHTA and CDR2 FQGNSA. The ends lost 5 bases at V and 2 bases at J; junction bases unmatched: 8. The CDR3 spans 17 residues.